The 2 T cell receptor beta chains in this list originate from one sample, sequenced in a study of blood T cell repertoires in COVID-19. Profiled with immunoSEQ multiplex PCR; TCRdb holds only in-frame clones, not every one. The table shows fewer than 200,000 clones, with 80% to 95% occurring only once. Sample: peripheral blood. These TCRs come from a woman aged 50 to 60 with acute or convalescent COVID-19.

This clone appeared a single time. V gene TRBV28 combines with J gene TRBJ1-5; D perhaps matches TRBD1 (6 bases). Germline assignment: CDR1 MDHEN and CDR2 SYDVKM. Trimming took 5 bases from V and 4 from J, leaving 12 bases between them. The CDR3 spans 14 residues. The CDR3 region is CASSLQQGNQPQHF. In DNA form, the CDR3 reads TGTGCCAGCAGTCTTCAACAGGGTAATCAGCCCCAGCATTTT.

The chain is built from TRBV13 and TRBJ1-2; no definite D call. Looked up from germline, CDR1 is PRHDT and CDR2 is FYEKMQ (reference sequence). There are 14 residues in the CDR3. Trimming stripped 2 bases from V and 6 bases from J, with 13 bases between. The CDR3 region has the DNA TGTGCCAGCAGCTTAACGCCCCGAAGCGATGGCTACACCTTC. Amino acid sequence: CASSLTPRSDGYTF. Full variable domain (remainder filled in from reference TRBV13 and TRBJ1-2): AAGVIQSPRHLIKEKRETATLKCYPIPRHDTVYWYQQGPGQDPQFLISFYEKMQSDKGSIPDRFSAQQFSDYHSELNMSSLELGDSALYFCASSLTPRSDGYTFGSGTRLTVV.